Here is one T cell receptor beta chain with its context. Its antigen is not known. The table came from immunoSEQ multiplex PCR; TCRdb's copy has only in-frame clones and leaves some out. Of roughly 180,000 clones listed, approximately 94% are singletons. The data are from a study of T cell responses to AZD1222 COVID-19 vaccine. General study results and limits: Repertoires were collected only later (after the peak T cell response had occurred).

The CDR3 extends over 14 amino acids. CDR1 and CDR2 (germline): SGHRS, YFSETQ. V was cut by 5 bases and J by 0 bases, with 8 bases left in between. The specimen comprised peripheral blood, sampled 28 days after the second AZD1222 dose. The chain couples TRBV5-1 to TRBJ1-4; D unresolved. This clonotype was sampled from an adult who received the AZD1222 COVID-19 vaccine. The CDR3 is CASRPEPTNEKLFF. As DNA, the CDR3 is TGCGCCAGCAGACCAGAACCAACTAATGAAAAACTGTTTTTT.